Here is one T cell receptor beta chain with its context. The CDR3 contains 15 residues. CDR1 and CDR2 from the germline V gene are SNHLY and FYNNEI. J was trimmed by 3 bases and V by 3 bases; bases with no gene match: 6. In the original processing: Amplifying reference gene primers gave estimates of nucleated cell counts. Profiled with immunoSEQ multiplex PCR; TCRdb holds only in-frame clones, not every one. V and J calls and clone size come straight from that table; D and trimming were deduced from the DNA. The sample lists 150,000 to 200,000 clones, around nine tenths seen once, with 0.77% in the top ten. The data were taken from a study of blood T cell repertoires in COVID-19. Study context: T cells, B-cell-depleted T cells, or PBMCs provided the cDNA or gDNA that served as material.

Donors in Cohort 3 counted as recovered after two negative PCRs, clearance, or symptom resolution. The sample was PBMCs or T cells enriched from blood (not recorded which). This TCR was recovered from a woman between 18 and 29 years old who had recovered from COVID-19. The chain recombines TRBV2 with TRBJ2-5; the match to TRBD1 covers 8 bases. DNA for the CDR3: TGTGCCAGCAGTGATACCCTGGACAGGGAAGAGACCCAGTACTTC. It translates to CASSDTLDREETQYF.